The 12 T cell receptor beta chains below all came from one sample that was sequenced in a study of blood T cell repertoires in COVID-19 (dated by TCRdb to about 2020). The method behind the library was the immunoSEQ multiplex PCR assay. In its TCRdb copy, this immuneACCESS table keeps in-frame sequences only and misses some clones. Where compared with another copy, unresolved V genes explain less than half of these, and the others have no known cause. This sample comprises about 92,000 clones, about 90% of them detected only once. The top ten clones comprise roughly 2% of the sample. The sample consisted of peripheral blood. These receptors came from a human donor with active COVID-19. The donor label of this sample is uncertain.

The rearrangement links TRBV7-9 to TRBJ2-3; a weak D match, TRBD1 (7 bases). This CDR3 has 16 residues. Germline CDR1 is SEHNR and CDR2 is FQNEAQ (reference sequence). V was pared by 5 bases and J by 4 bases, with 19 bases between. CDR3 amino acids: CASSPQTGTDADTQYF. The CDR3, as DNA: TGTGCCAGCAGCCCACAGACAGGGACTGATGCAGATACGCAGTATTTT.

V and J are TRBV25-1 and TRBJ2-3; possible D gene TRBD1, 6 bases. This CDR3 has 13 amino acids. Germline CDR1 and CDR2: MGHDK and SYGVNS. Trimming pared 10 bases from V and 3 bases from J, leaving 14 bases between. In DNA, the CDR3 is TGTGCCACCCGGGACATGGGAACAGATACGCAGTATTTT. Translation gives CATRDMGTDTQYF.

The rearrangement joins TRBV4-3 to TRBJ2-1; maybe TRBD2 (5 bases). Germline V gene sequence: CDR1 LGHNA, CDR2 YSLEER. The CDR3 is made up of 15 amino acids. The ends were cut back, 0 bases at V and 6 bases at J, with 12 bases in the middle. The CDR3 DNA reads as TGCGCCAGCAGCCAAGATCGGGGTATGCGCAATGAGCAGTTCTTC. Translating it yields CASSQDRGMRNEQFF.

This chain connects TRBV7-8 to TRBJ1-2; 8 bases match TRBD1. Germline assignment: CDR1 SGHVS and CDR2 FQNEAQ. CDR3 length: 17 amino acids. Trimming took 4 bases from V and 4 from J; bases not matched to a gene: 14. CDR3 sequence: CASSSRFGQGGGYGYTF. The CDR3 DNA sequence: TGTGCCAGCAGCTCGAGATTTGGACAGGGAGGGGGCTATGGCTACACCTTC.

This sequence joins TRBV5-8 and TRBJ2-7, with 8 bases aligning to TRBD1. Germline V lookup: CDR1 SGHTS, CDR2 YDEGEE. CDR3 size: 13 residues. The ends lost 4 bases at V and 3 bases at J; junction bases unmatched: 3. The CDR3 loop reads CASSRGQGYEQYF. The CDR3, as DNA: TGTGCCAGCAGCCGCGGACAGGGCTACGAGCAGTACTTC.

The chain uses TRBV4-3 and TRBJ1-2; 9 bases are shared with TRBD1. Germline lookup yields CDR1 LGHNA and CDR2 YSLEER. V was clipped by 1 base and J by 7 bases; unmatched bases: 4. The CDR3 runs 14 residues. CDR3 sequence: CASSQVGTGTGYTF. The CDR3, as DNA: TGCGCCAGCAGCCAAGTCGGGACAGGGACTGGCTACACCTTC.

CDR3 sequence: CASRSGDRAGANVLTF. The CDR3 nucleotides are TGTGCCAGCAGGTCCGGGGACAGGGCTGGGGCCAACGTCCTGACTTTC. V usage is TRBV11-1 and J usage is TRBJ2-6; 9 bases map to TRBD1. V dropped 6 bases and J dropped 2; count of bases not matched to a gene: 5. Germline CDR1 reads SGHAT; CDR2 reads FQDESV (reference sequence). This CDR3 spans 16 amino acids.

This clone is a singleton in its sample. J is TRBJ2-3 and V is TRBV7-9, with no clear D. V was shortened by 2 bases and J by 11 bases, with 11 bases between the two germline ends. The CDR3 length is 12 residues. Looked up from germline, CDR1 is SEHNR and CDR2 is FQNEAQ (reference sequence). The CDR3 DNA sequence: TGTGCCAGCAGCTTACAGAGGCCCGTGCAGTATTTT. As protein: CASSLQRPVQYF. Full variable domain (rest looked up from reference TRBV7-9 and TRBJ2-3): DTGVSQNPRHKITKRGQNVTFRCDPISEHNRLYWYRQTLGQGPEFLTYFQNEAQLEKSRLLSDRFSAERPKGSFSTLEIQRTEQGDSAMYLCASSLQRPVQYFGPGTRLTVL.

V is TRBV4-1 and J is TRBJ1-4, with D tentatively TRBD1 (6 bases). Trimming took off 4 bases at V and 3 bases at J, with 12 bases between the two ends. CDR1 and CDR2 (germline): MGHRA, YSYEKL. This CDR3 region has 15 residues. CDR3 nucleotides: TGCGCCAGCAGCCTTTTGGCAGGGGCTAATGAAAAACTGTTTTTT. It is translated as CASSLLAGANEKLFF.

The rearrangement links TRBV13 to TRBJ1-1; perhaps TRBD1 as D (6 bases). Trimming left V 5 bases short and J 7 bases short, with 14 bases between. The length of the CDR3 is 13 residues. Germline loops: CDR1 PRHDT, CDR2 FYEKMQ (reference sequence). CDR3 region: CASSDRTALEAFF. DNA for the CDR3: TGTGCCAGCAGCGACCGGACAGCCCTTGAAGCTTTCTTT. Full variable domain (missing parts from reference TRBV13 and TRBJ1-1): AAGVIQSPRHLIKEKRETATLKCYPIPRHDTVYWYQQGPGQDPQFLISFYEKMQSDKGSIPDRFSAQQFSDYHSELNMSSLELGDSALYFCASSDRTALEAFFGQGTRLTVV.

The chain combines TRBV9 with TRBJ2-5; 7 nucleotides agree with TRBD1. The germline V gene has CDR1 SGDLS and CDR2 YYNGEE. The CDR3 spans 14 residues. After removal of 4 bases from V and 4 bases from J, the junction contained 7 bases not matched to a gene. The DNA for the CDR3 is TGTGCCAGCAGCCCCGGACAGGACCGAGAGACCCAGTACTTC. This sequence encodes CASSPGQDRETQYF.

The V and J genes are TRBV27 and TRBJ1-4, with 9 bases identical to TRBD1. The CDR3 loop spans 14 amino acids. The V gene's germline CDR1 is MNHEY and CDR2 SMNVEV (reference sequence). V shed 3 bases and J 6 bases; nucleotides not matched to a gene: 2. The CDR3 here is CASSFRDRDEKLFF. In DNA, the CDR3 is TGTGCCAGCAGTTTTAGGGACAGGGATGAAAAACTGTTTTTT.